This T cell receptor beta chain stems from a study of T cell responses to AZD1222 COVID-19 vaccine (dated by TCRdb to about 2021). Concerning the study at large: AZD1222 recipients whose second dose came at about 4 weeks and those whose second dose came at about 12 weeks were combined into one group, since spike-specific TCR depth and breadth did not differ between the two schedules. TCR sequencing was performed for over 230 trial participants, of whom some 200 were given two doses of AZD1222 and some 26 were given two doses of MenACWY control vaccine. Trial participants were enrolled by age into 18-55, 56-69 and 70-plus year subgroups, with about 150, 28 and 57 TCR-sequenced participants respectively.

Taken with the paper, the label for time point translates to: baseline before first vaccination. Samples from vaccinated people were obtained from the UK trials COV001 and COV002, which included a single-blind randomized controlled phase 2/3 trial of AZD1222 (ChAdOx1 nCoV-19) in healthy adults. For TCRbeta chain sequencing, PBMC samples from trial participants were taken at day 0 and at day 28 after the second dose. This clone was observed a single time. This receptor's antigen is unknown. No quality values exist for individual bases; no much larger clone is one base distant. The CDR3 regions of human TCRbeta chains were analyzed by immunosequencing. Regarding the original processing steps: TCRs in the repertoires were compared against a reference library of SARS-CoV-2-specific TCRs that had been generated with the MIRA antigen-specificity platform. Breadth meant the fraction of unique TCRs that were SARS-CoV-2-associated, whereas depth meant the fraction of total T cells that were SARS-CoV-2-associated. Using the MIRA data, every spike-specific TCR was mapped to the spike region that the TCR reacted to and assigned to either a CD4 or a CD8 class. Log10-transformed breadth and depth values were compared by one-way ANOVA with Sidak's multiple comparisons tests. In TCRdb, the immuneACCESS table is reduced to in-frame sequences with V and J assigned. These tables do not hold every clone; where another copy was compared, an unresolved V gene accounts for under half, and the others remain unexplained. The DNA gave D and trimming, while V, J and clone size come from that table. Across this sample there are roughly 150,000 clones, with roughly nine tenths seen only once. Clones ranked in the top ten supply roughly 4.7% of the sample.

Overall results and qualifications from the work: After two AZD1222 doses, both the breadth and the depth of spike-specific TCRs were significantly higher than at day 0 and than in MenACWY recipients. The vaccine-associated CD4 TCRs covered the entire spike protein, and the dominant responses fell in regions 160-218 and 743-854. No day 14 peak-response samples were available, so repertoires were characterized only after the peak T cell response. The 56-69-year group was small, and its depth increase did not reach significance, likely because of low power. Conclusions about previously exposed vaccinees were limited because only a handful of AZD1222 recipients were SARS-CoV-2 seropositive at baseline. Nearly half of unique spike-specific TCRs reportedly recognized epitopes outside regions mutated in the B.1.351 and B.1.1.7 variants. Most participants were white British and females outnumbered males, and the authors suggested that clonal diversity may have been underestimated.

Relative to germline, V is 5 bases shorter and J is 3 bases shorter, with 14 bases between their ends. From its cysteine to its phenylalanine, the CDR3 spans 14 amino acids. Of the read, only the CDR3 DNA is kept; its 42 bases are in frame from base 1. From the germline V gene, CDR1 is SNHLY and CDR2 is FYNNEI. The sample in question was peripheral blood, obtained on day 0 of AZD1222 vaccination. The sequence is built from TRBV2 and TRBJ2-7; the D call is tentative, TRBD1 or TRBD2, as each matches 5 bases. The sequence derives from an adult in good health. The DNA sequence is as follows: TGTGCCAGCAGTTACTCCGGGACGGTCTACGAGCAGTACTTC. It codes for CASSYSGTVYEQYF.